The clone carrying this T cell receptor beta chain occurred a few times. The antigen is undetermined. The data are from a study of beta chain features in type 1 diabetes. General study results and limits: Significant though moderate, a shortening of TCRB CDR3s appeared in all four CD4+ subsets of Type 1 diabetes patients.

The CDR3 contains 15 residues. In germline, CDR1 is SNHLY, CDR2 FYNNEI. V lost 8 bases and J 5 bases, leaving 18 bases between the germline ends. The isolated RNA, all of it, was reverse transcribed, so expressed TCRB transcripts were what got sequenced. Measured with immunoSEQ multiplex PCR; TCRdb has only the in-frame clones, and not every one. The table shows fewer than 400,000 clones, with roughly 9% occurring only once. The chain couples TRBV2 to TRBJ2-2; D is perhaps TRBD2 (6 bases). This receptor was taken from a young man with type 1 diabetes. What was sequenced was central memory CD4+ T cells from blood. The CDR3 here is CASGLTAGGTGELFF. The CDR3 DNA reads as TGTGCCAGCGGGCTGACAGCCGGGGGAACCGGGGAGCTGTTTTTT.